The sequence of this TCR beta chain was determined in a study of blood T cell repertoires in COVID-19. Study overall: The United States, Italy and Spain provided the acute and convalescent COVID-19 samples. In each case, the material was cDNA or gDNA derived from T cells, B-cell-depleted T cells, or PBMCs.

CDR3 size: 14 residues. Per the germline V gene, CDR1 is LGHDT and CDR2 is YNNKEL (reference sequence). Trimming stripped 4 bases from V and 7 bases from J, with 17 bases between. Original processing notes: Amplifying reference gene primers gave estimates of nucleated cell counts. This table comes from immunoSEQ multiplex PCR, and its TCRdb copy is limited to in-frame clones, with some not included. V and J calls and clone size come straight from that table; D and trimming were deduced from the DNA. Of about 150,000 clones listed, about 87% are singletons. This clone has only one observation. This TCR was sampled from an elderly woman with COVID-19, enrolled during active disease. Input material: peripheral blood. The chain joins TRBV3-1 (or the pseudogene TRBV3-2) to TRBJ2-7, with a possible D match to TRBD2 (5 bases). The CDR3, as DNA: TGTGCCAGCAGCCCCGGACGAAAATCGGGGGAGCAGTACTTC. This encodes CASSPGRKSGEQYF.